This T cell receptor beta chain was recovered during a study of TIL therapy for anti-PD-1-resistant metastatic lung cancer. Findings and limits, study-wide: TIL cultures after expansion showed higher clonality and lower diversity than baseline tumor (median around 5.9% vs 31%).

Time point of the sample: pre-treatment sample, taken before nivolumab and TIL therapy. Tumor tissue came from excised metastases, mostly pleural nodules or supraclavicular lymph nodes. On this clone itself: What it binds is unknown.

Sequencing used immunoSEQ v3. TCRdb's copy holds only in-frame clones and misses some; the assay was immunoSEQ multiplex PCR. Of 45,000 to 60,000 clones in the sample, roughly 70% are singletons; the top ten hold 5.6%. This CDR3 has 19 residues. The chain has TRBV21-1 and TRBJ2-7; the table's D gene call, TRBD2, was not cross checked with the DNA. TRBV21-1 counts as a pseudogene. This TCR derives from a person aged 30 to 80 with non-small cell lung cancer. Specimen: tumor tissue, collected at baseline. CDR3 nucleotides: TGTGCCAGCAGCAAATACTCGGGACTAGCGGGAGAAGGTGTCCACGAGCAGTACTTC. Residues: CASSKYSGLAGEGVHEQYF.